One and the same sample provided the 10 T cell receptor beta chains below, sequenced in a study of PD-1 blockade in classical Hodgkin lymphoma. Sequenced by immunoSEQ multiplex PCR; TCRdb stores in-frame clones only, minus some. This sample has 45,000 to 60,000 clones, with approximately 81% found just once. Each and every patient relapsed after autologous stem cell transplantation, and patients got differing brentuximab vedotin exposure. The sample consisted of peripheral blood mononuclear cells (PBMCs), taken at baseline. These receptors all stem from a human donor with classical Hodgkin lymphoma.

The chain links TRBV28 to TRBJ1-2, with D unresolved. Germline V CDR1 and CDR2: MDHEN, SYDVKM. The CDR3 is made up of 13 amino acids. V shed 3 bases and J shed 2 bases, with 7 bases lying between them. This CDR3 is CASSFGQNYGYTF. The CDR3 nucleotides read TGTGCCAGCAGTTTTGGGCAAAACTATGGCTACACCTTC.

V and J are TRBV4-2 and TRBJ2-5; 7 bases align to TRBD1. The CDR3 is made up of 16 amino acids. Germline loops: CDR1 LGHNA, CDR2 YNFKEQ. V lost 5 bases to trimming and J lost 0 bases; unmatched junction nucleotides: 9. The CDR3 loop reads CASSGKTGVYQETQYF. CDR3 nucleotide sequence: TGTGCCAGCAGCGGCAAAACAGGGGTGTACCAAGAGACCCAGTACTTC.

This clone was detected only a few times. V usage is TRBV7-8 and J usage is TRBJ1-5; 7 bases are shared with TRBD1. The CDR3 runs to 16 residues. Germline CDR1 and CDR2: SGHVS and FQNEAQ. The V and J ends lost 5 bases and 0 bases, in that order; junction bases with no gene match: 7. CDR3 sequence (DNA): TGTGCCAGCAGCCGTTCAGGGGGGCTTAGCAATCAGCCCCAGCATTTT. Its translation: CASSRSGGLSNQPQHF.

The rearrangement joins TRBV7-9 to TRBJ2-7, with TRBD1 as a possible D gene (6 bases). V shed 5 bases and J shed 0 bases, with 17 bases lying between them. This CDR3 is built from 16 residues. The germline V gene has CDR1 SEHNR and CDR2 FQNEAQ (reference sequence). CDR3 protein: CASSGTGSPLSYEQYF. CDR3 nucleotide sequence: TGTGCCAGCAGCGGCACAGGGTCCCCCCTCTCCTACGAGCAGTACTTC.

The J gene is TRBJ2-7, the V gene TRBV27, with TRBD1 matching over 8 bases. The CDR3 runs to 14 residues. The ends lost 5 bases at V and 8 bases at J; junction bases unmatched: 11. Germline V gene lookup returns CDR1 MNHEY and CDR2 SMNVEV (reference sequence). The CDR3 loop reads CASSPGQGATKQYF. The DNA of the CDR3 is TGTGCCAGCAGTCCTGGACAGGGTGCTACGAAGCAGTACTTC.

This clone was detected only once. V and J are TRBV1 and TRBJ2-1; TRBD2 reflects the table's D call only, with no check against the DNA. TRBV1 is a pseudogene. The CDR3 has 17 residues. The CDR3 coding sequence is TGCACCAGCAGCCAAGTACAAGCGGGAGGGCCACACAATGAGCAGTTCTTC. It translates to CTSSQVQAGGPHNEQFF.

The V call is TRBV18, the J call TRBJ1-4; D call uncertain. V gave up 6 bases and J gave up 5 bases, with 13 bases separating them. Germline V gives CDR1 KGHSH, CDR2 LQKENI. The CDR3 covers 14 residues. The CDR3, as DNA: TGTGCCAGCTCTCCCGGAGTGGAAAATGAAAAACTGTTTTTT. This translates into CASSPGVENEKLFF.

The chain combines TRBV6-1 with TRBJ2-3; D is undetermined. The CDR3 has 11 residues. With 8 bases removed from V and 3 bases from J, the gap between germline ends came to 6 bases. From germline, CDR1 is MNHNS and CDR2 SASEGT. CDR3: CASRRTDTQYF. The CDR3 DNA reads as TGTGCCAGCCGGAGAACAGATACGCAGTATTTT.

The rearrangement uses TRBV4-1 and TRBJ1-5, with TRBD1 as a possible D gene (5 bases). The CDR3 is 15 amino acids. Trimming took off 0 bases at V and 4 bases at J, with 10 bases between the two ends. From germline, CDR1 is MGHRA and CDR2 YSYEKL. The CDR3 sequence is CASSQEGGINQPQHF. CDR3 coding DNA: TGCGCCAGCAGCCAAGAGGGGGGGATAAATCAGCCCCAGCATTTT.

The rearrangement joins TRBV6-1 to TRBJ1-1; tentatively, D is TRBD1 (5 bases). The CDR3 length is 14 residues. Germline-derived CDR1 and CDR2 are MNHNS and SASEGT. V was pared by 7 bases and J by 0 bases, with 12 bases between. The CDR3 region is CASIWGRLNTEAFF. The CDR3 nucleotides read TGTGCCAGCATCTGGGGACGGTTGAACACTGAAGCTTTCTTT.